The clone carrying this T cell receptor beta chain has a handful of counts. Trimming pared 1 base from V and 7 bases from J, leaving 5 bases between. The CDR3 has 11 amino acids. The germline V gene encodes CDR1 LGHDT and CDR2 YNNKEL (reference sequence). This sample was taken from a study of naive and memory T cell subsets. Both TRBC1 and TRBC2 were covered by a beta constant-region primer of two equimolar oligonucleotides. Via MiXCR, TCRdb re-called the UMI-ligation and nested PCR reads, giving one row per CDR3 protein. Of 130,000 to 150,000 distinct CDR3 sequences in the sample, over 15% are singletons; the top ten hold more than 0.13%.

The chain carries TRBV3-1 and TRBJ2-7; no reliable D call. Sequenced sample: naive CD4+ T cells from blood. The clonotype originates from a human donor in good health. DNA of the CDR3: TGTGCCAGCAGCCAAGTCGCGGAGCAGTACTTC. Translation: CASSQVAEQYF.